These 27 T cell receptor beta chains were sequenced from one sample in a study of CD8 T cell repertoires and HIV-1 epitope variants. What these receptors recognize is not known. The data were produced by immunoSEQ multiplex PCR, yet TCRdb's version contains in-frame clones alone and is incomplete. The sample contains 6,000 or so clones, around three fifths of which appear only once. The sample consisted of cultured CD8+ T cells derived from PBMCs. The receptors were sampled from a male donor with HIV.

J is TRBJ1-2 and V is TRBV29-1, with unresolved D. This CDR3 spans 14 amino acids. Germline values: CDR1 SQVTM, CDR2 ANQGSEA. V was shortened by 4 bases and J by 0 bases, with 12 bases between the two germline ends. The CDR3 protein is CSVVILSANYGYTF. As DNA, the CDR3 is TGCAGCGTTGTCATCCTATCAGCTAACTATGGCTACACCTTC.

This clone is medium-sized. The rearrangement links TRBV4-1 to TRBJ1-1, with 8 bases matching TRBD1. J was trimmed by 8 bases and V by 4 bases; bases with no gene match: 6. The length of the CDR3 is 13 residues. Germline V gene sequence: CDR1 MGHRA, CDR2 YSYEKL. The chain's CDR3 is CASSRLQGEEAFF. The CDR3 region has the DNA TGCGCCAGCAGCCGTTTACAGGGGGAGGAAGCTTTCTTT.

The DNA for the CDR3 is TGTGCCAGCAGCTTAGCCCCGGCGGCGAGCAATCAGCCCCAGCATTTT. Amino acids: CASSLAPAASNQPQHF. The V and J genes are TRBV11-2 and TRBJ1-5, with D unresolved. CDR1 and CDR2 (germline): SGHAT, FQNNGV. Trimming took off 1 base at V and 1 base at J, with 11 bases between the two ends. The CDR3 runs 16 residues.

This clone was detected a few times. The rearrangement uses TRBV30 and TRBJ1-4, with D possibly TRBD1 on 5 matching bases. The CDR3 is 12 residues long. Germline CDR1 reads GTSNPN; CDR2 reads SVGIG (reference sequence). The V and J ends lost 3 bases and 5 bases respectively, with 7 bases between them. CDR3 nucleotides: TGTGCCTGGAGGCAGGGAAATGAAAAACTGTTTTTT. Its translation is CAWRQGNEKLFF.

V usage is TRBV10-2 and J usage is TRBJ2-7; D uncertain. The germline CDR1 and CDR2 sequences are WSHSY and SAAADI. Trimming removed 4 bases at V and 2 bases at J, with 9 bases between. There are 13 residues in the CDR3. The CDR3 reads CASSGESAYEQYF. The CDR3 DNA reads TGCGCCAGCAGTGGAGAAAGCGCCTACGAGCAGTACTTC.

This clone was detected a few times. The V call is TRBV5-1, the J call TRBJ2-7; D perhaps matches TRBD2 (6 bases). V gave up 2 bases and J gave up 7 bases, with 13 bases separating them. This CDR3 is 13 amino acids long. Germline CDR1 and CDR2: SGHRS and YFSETQ. The CDR3 spells CASSLSGPDEQYF. In DNA form, the CDR3 reads TGCGCCAGCAGCTTAAGCGGGCCGGATGAGCAGTACTTC.

This clone was detected only a few times. The chain joins TRBV7-9 to TRBJ1-5, with D hard to call. The CDR3 consists of 14 residues. V lost 1 base, J lost 3 bases, and 7 bases lay in between. The germline V gene encodes CDR1 SEHNR and CDR2 FQNEAQ (reference sequence). The CDR3 here is CASSLEGNNQPQHF. The DNA for the CDR3 is TGTGCCAGCAGCTTAGAGGGAAACAATCAGCCCCAGCATTTT. Supplemented by reference TRBV7-9 and TRBJ1-5, the full variable domain reads DTGVSQNPRHKITKRGQNVTFRCDPISEHNRLYWYRQTLGQGPEFLTYFQNEAQLEKSRLLSDRFSAERPKGSFSTLEIQRTEQGDSAMYLCASSLEGNNQPQHFGDGTRLSIL.

This sequence joins TRBV27 and TRBJ1-5, with D unresolved. CDR1 is MNHEY and CDR2 is SMNVEV in the germline V gene (reference sequence). This CDR3 is 13 amino acids long. Trimming took off 2 bases at V and 3 bases at J, with 5 bases between the two ends. The CDR3 is CASSLTVNQPQHF. In nucleotides, the CDR3 is TGTGCCAGCAGTTTAACGGTCAATCAGCCCCAGCATTTT.

The rearrangement joins TRBV28 to TRBJ2-5; D unresolved. Germline V lookup: CDR1 MDHEN, CDR2 SYDVKM. The CDR3 is 11 amino acids. V lost 3 bases and J lost 5, with 4 bases in between. CDR3 nucleotides: TGTGCCAGCAGTTTTGGGGAGACCCAGTACTTC. It yields the protein CASSFGETQYF.

In this sample, this clone turned up a few times. The J gene is TRBJ1-4, the V gene TRBV12-1. TRBV12-1 is listed as a pseudogene. The CDR3 is 18 amino acids. This chain's CDR3 is CASSFGGPNPATNEKLFF. Here the CDR3 DNA reads TGTGCCAGCAGCTTTGGCGGACCGAACCCAGCAACTAATGAAAAACTGTTTTTT.

CDR3 loop: CASSTLQGAEETQYF. DNA of the CDR3: TGTGCCAGTAGTACCCTACAGGGGGCTGAGGAGACCCAGTACTTC. The chain has TRBV19 and TRBJ2-5; TRBD1 matches at 9 bases. V lost 4 bases to trimming and J lost 5 bases; unmatched junction nucleotides: 8. The germline CDR1 and CDR2 sequences are LNHDA and SQIVND (reference sequence). The CDR3 sequence is 15 residues long. The whole variable domain, filled in from reference TRBV19 and TRBJ2-5, reads DGGITQSPKYLFRKEGQNVTLSCEQNLNHDAMYWYRQDPGQGLRLIYYSQIVNDFQKGDIAEGYSVSREKKESFPLTVTSAQKNPTAFYLCASSTLQGAEETQYFGPGTRLLVL.

This clone occurred once. The CDR3 spells CASSMDRGFTEAFF. CDR3 DNA: TGTGCCAGTAGTATGGACAGGGGGTTCACTGAAGCTTTCTTT. V is TRBV19 and J is TRBJ1-1, with TRBD1 matching over 10 bases. Germline trimming cut 3 bases from V and 4 bases from J; bases unmatched to any gene: 2. This CDR3 comprises 14 residues. Germline V gene sequence: CDR1 LNHDA, CDR2 SQIVND (reference sequence). The whole variable domain, remainder taken from reference TRBV19 and TRBJ1-1, is DGGITQSPKYLFRKEGQNVTLSCEQNLNHDAMYWYRQDPGQGLRLIYYSQIVNDFQKGDIAEGYSVSREKKESFPLTVTSAQKNPTAFYLCASSMDRGFTEAFFGQGTRLTVV.

The CDR3, as DNA: TGCGCCAGCAGTGAAGGCTGGGAGGGTCAGCCCCAGCATTTT. It translates to CASSEGWEGQPQHF. V usage is TRBV10-2 and J usage is TRBJ1-5, with D hard to call. Germline V CDR1 and CDR2: WSHSY, SAAADI. The V gene lost 3 bases and the J gene lost 6 bases, with 12 bases spanning the gap. The CDR3 consists of 14 residues.

The V call is TRBV9, the J call TRBJ2-2; a weak D match, TRBD2 (5 bases). The CDR3 covers 15 residues. Germline CDR1 reads SGDLS; CDR2 reads YYNGEE. The V gene lost 4 bases and the J gene lost 4 bases, with 14 bases spanning the gap. CDR3 DNA: TGTGCCAGCAGCCCGGAGGTGGCGGTCACCGGGGAGCTGTTTTTT. As protein: CASSPEVAVTGELFF.

V gene TRBV29-1 combines with J gene TRBJ2-5; D is unresolved. The CDR3 spans 12 residues. V lost 4 bases to trimming and J lost 2 bases, with 8 bases between them. In germline, CDR1 is SQVTM, CDR2 ANQGSEA. Here the CDR3 reads CSVGPGQETQYF. The DNA for the CDR3 is TGCAGCGTTGGTCCTGGACAAGAGACCCAGTACTTC.

This rearrangement joins TRBV6-5 to TRBJ2-7; D uncertain. Per germline, CDR1 MNHEY and CDR2 SVGAGI. The CDR3 extends over 14 amino acids. Trimming took 6 bases from V and 4 from J, leaving 16 bases between them. In nucleotides, the CDR3 is TGTGCCAGCAGCCACAGATCAAGAGAATACGAGCAGTACTTC. Its translation: CASSHRSREYEQYF.

In this sample, this clone turned up a few times. The V gene is TRBV6-1, the J gene TRBJ1-1; D is perhaps TRBD1 (5 bases). This CDR3 has 11 residues. Germline V gives CDR1 MNHNS, CDR2 SASEGT. The CDR3 here is CALAPGVVAFF. For the CDR3, the DNA is TGTGCTTTAGCCCCGGGGGTAGTAGCTTTCTTT.

This clone was picked up a small number of times. The chain combines TRBV5-6 with TRBJ2-7; D is unclear. The V and J ends lost 0 bases and 3 bases respectively, with 10 bases between them. The CDR3 is 14 residues long. Germline V gene sequence: CDR1 SGHDT, CDR2 YYEEEE. CDR3 sequence: CASSLDSMYYEQYF. The DNA for the CDR3 is TGTGCCAGCAGCTTGGACAGCATGTACTACGAGCAGTACTTC.

The CDR3 loop is CASSQDLGTGDYEQYF. CDR3 in DNA: TGTGCCAGCAGCCAAGATCTTGGGACAGGGGACTACGAGCAGTACTTC. The chain joins TRBV14 to TRBJ2-7, with TRBD1 matching over 10 bases. After removal of 0 bases from V and 3 bases from J, the junction contained 5 bases not matched to a gene. Germline V gives CDR1 SGHDN, CDR2 FVKESK. There are 16 residues in the CDR3.

The V and J genes are TRBV2 and TRBJ1-1, with a possible D match to TRBD1 (5 bases). The V gene's germline CDR1 is SNHLY and CDR2 FYNNEI. The CDR3 is 14 amino acids. Trimming took 0 bases from V and 10 from J, leaving 15 bases between them. In DNA, the CDR3 is TGTGCCAGCAGTGAAGCCTCCGGGGGTAGGGGAGCTTTCTTT. It codes for CASSEASGGRGAFF.

The V call is TRBV27, the J call TRBJ2-1, with 15 bases identical to TRBD2. The CDR3 is made up of 18 amino acids. CDR1 and CDR2 from the germline V gene are MNHEY and SMNVEV (reference sequence). Trimming cost V 3 bases and J 1 base; bases outside gene matches: 4. The chain's CDR3 is CASSFGLAGGKSYNEQFF. CDR3 coding DNA: TGTGCCAGCAGTTTCGGACTAGCGGGGGGGAAATCCTACAATGAGCAGTTCTTC.

The CDR3 DNA reads as TGCGCCAGCAGTTCCGGGACAGGCGAATACAATGAGCAGTTCTTC. Its protein product is CASSSGTGEYNEQFF. The chain has TRBV5-1 and TRBJ2-1; TRBD1 matches 8 bases. The germline V gene has CDR1 SGHRS and CDR2 YFSETQ. The V and J ends lost 5 bases and 4 bases, in that order; junction bases with no gene match: 8. The CDR3 has 15 residues.

The genes are TRBV28 and TRBJ2-7, with 7 bases matching TRBD1. The germline CDR1 and CDR2 sequences are MDHEN and SYDVKM. J lost 3 bases, V lost 4 bases, and 12 bases had no gene match. CDR3 size: 16 residues. The CDR3 nucleotides read TGTGCCAGCAGTTCAATAAACCGGGACAGAGTCTACGAGCAGTACTTC. Its protein product is CASSSINRDRVYEQYF.

This clone was counted only a few times. This chain uses TRBV4-1 with TRBJ2-7; D remains unclear. Trimming cost V 4 bases and J 3 bases, with 10 bases left between them. This CDR3 is 13 amino acids long. Germline V gives CDR1 MGHRA, CDR2 YSYEKL. The CDR3 DNA is TGCGCCAGCAGCCGTATACTCGACTACGAGCAGTACTTC. The encoded protein is CASSRILDYEQYF.

The chain has TRBV14 and TRBJ2-2; D might be TRBD2 (6 bases). The length of the CDR3 is 16 residues. CDR1 and CDR2 (germline): SGHDN, FVKESK. The ends were cut back, 1 base at V and 7 bases at J, with 16 bases in the middle. The CDR3 loop is CASSQVGPGVGGELFF. The CDR3 bases are TGTGCCAGCAGCCAAGTCGGGCCGGGGGTCGGCGGGGAGCTGTTTTTT.

This clone was counted a single time. This chain uses TRBV25-1 with TRBJ1-3; D call uncertain. The CDR3 length is 16 residues. The germline V and J ends were trimmed by 3 bases and 0 bases, with 12 bases remaining between them. CDR1 is MGHDK, CDR2 SYGVNS, per germline. The CDR3 reads CASSDAPGNSGNTIYF. CDR3 DNA sequence: TGTGCCAGCAGTGACGCCCCGGGGAACTCTGGAAACACCATATATTTT.

This chain uses TRBV29-1 with TRBJ2-3, with D perhaps TRBD2 (5 bases). This CDR3 contains 15 residues. V was trimmed by 4 bases and J by 1 base, leaving 15 bases between them. CDR1 is SQVTM, CDR2 ANQGSEA, per germline. This chain's CDR3 is CSVVSVGEGTDTQYF. The CDR3 region has the DNA TGCAGCGTTGTCTCGGTGGGAGAGGGCACAGATACGCAGTATTTT.